These 10 T cell receptor beta chains were all obtained from the same sample, sequenced in a study of Graves' ophthalmopathy and Graves' hyperthyroidism. Amplification targeted the TCR beta CDR3 regions, with RNA transcripts as the source material. Amplification began with first-round RT-PCR using HTBI primers, then second-round multiplex PCR was performed. TCRdb reprocessed the multiplex PCR reads with MiXCR, giving one entry per CDR3 protein. The repertoire holds 650,000 to 800,000 distinct CDR3 sequences, with under 50% as singletons. Specimen: peripheral blood. These receptors originate from an adult man with Graves' ophthalmopathy.

Ten or more counts support this clonotype. The rearrangement links TRBV12-3 or TRBV12-4 to TRBJ2-2; D unresolved. CDR3 length: 15 residues. Between the trimmed V and J ends, which lost 5 bases and 2 bases, there was a span of 12 bases. The CDR3: CASSPSGSNTGELFF. The CDR3 DNA sequence: TGTGCCAGCAGTCCTTCGGGCAGCAACACCGGGGAGCTGTTTTTT.

This clonotype was seen repeatedly, ten times or more. The genes are TRBV12-3 or TRBV12-4 and TRBJ1-5; 8 bases map to TRBD1. The CDR3 runs 15 residues. J lost 1 base, V lost 5 bases, and 4 bases had no gene match. In nucleotides, the CDR3 is TGTGCCAGCAGTCCCGGGACAGGAAGCAATCAGCCCCAGCATTTT. It codes for CASSPGTGSNQPQHF.

This clonotype was observed a handful of times. The gene calls are TRBV4-1 and TRBJ1-5; perhaps TRBD1 as D (6 bases). Germline assignment: CDR1 MGHRA and CDR2 YSYEKL. The CDR3 has 16 residues. The ends were cut back, 1 base at V and 0 bases at J, with 10 bases in the middle. This CDR3 is CASSQADRYSNQPQHF. The DNA for the CDR3 is TGCGCCAGCAGCCAAGCGGACAGATATAGCAATCAGCCCCAGCATTTT.

This clonotype showed up many times. V is TRBV19 and J is TRBJ1-5, with TRBD1 as a possible D gene (5 bases). V was trimmed by 5 bases and J by 2 bases, leaving 16 bases between them. The V gene's germline CDR1 is LNHDA and CDR2 SQIVND (reference sequence). CDR3 length: 16 amino acids. The CDR3 region has the DNA TGTGCCAGTAGTGCCCTCTGGGGGACGCGCAATCAGCCCCAGCATTTT. It codes for CASSALWGTRNQPQHF. The full variable domain, in which reference TRBV19 and TRBJ1-5 provide the parts outside the CDR3, is DGGITQSPKYLFRKEGQNVTLSCEQNLNHDAMYWYRQDPGQGLRLIYYSQIVNDFQKGDIAEGYSVSREKKESFPLTVTSAQKNPTAFYLCASSALWGTRNQPQHFGDGTRLSIL.

This clonotype was seen repeatedly, ten times or more. CDR3 sequence reads: CASSFGSSYEKLFF. DNA for the CDR3: TGTGCCAGCAGCTTCGGGAGCTCATATGAAAAACTGTTTTTT. The chain joins TRBV7-9 to TRBJ1-4; D remains unclear. Trimming pared 3 bases from V and 6 bases from J, leaving 11 bases between. The germline gives CDR1 SEHNR, CDR2 FQNEAQ (reference sequence). There are 14 residues in the CDR3.

This clonotype turned up a few times. This sequence joins TRBV19 and TRBJ2-7, with TRBD1 matching 8 bases. The trim removed 9 bases at V and 4 bases at J, leaving 14 bases unmatched. The CDR3 is 15 residues long. CDR1 LNHDA and CDR2 SQIVND come from the germline V gene (reference sequence). The CDR3 DNA sequence: TGTGCCAGGATGATGATTAAGGACAGGGTTTACGAGCAGTACTTC. Its protein product is CARMMIKDRVYEQYF.

This clonotype was counted only a few times. The rearrangement joins TRBV5-1 to TRBJ1-4; D is uncertain. Trimming removed 0 bases from V and 6 bases from J, with 12 bases in between. The CDR3 runs 15 residues. Germline CDR1 and CDR2: SGHRS and YFSETQ. The DNA for the CDR3 is TGCGCCAGCAGCTTGGCAGAGGTTTTCGATGAAAAACTGTTTTTT. Translating gives CASSLAEVFDEKLFF. Supplemented by reference TRBV5-1 and TRBJ1-4, the full variable domain reads KAGVTQTPRYLIKTRGQQVTLSCSPISGHRSVSWYQQTPGQGLQFLFEYFSETQRNKGNFPGRFSGRQFSNSRSEMNVSTLELGDSALYLCASSLAEVFDEKLFFGSGTQLSVL.

The chain joins TRBV7-9 to TRBJ1-5; TRBD1 matches at 8 bases. Germline lookup yields CDR1 SEHNR and CDR2 FQNEAQ (reference sequence). Unmatched junction bases numbered 11, after V lost 5 bases and J lost 5 bases. The CDR3 has 16 residues. CDR3 nucleotides: TGTGCCAGCAGCCAGGCTCTGGTGACAGGGGATCAGCCCCAGCATTTT. It translates to CASSQALVTGDQPQHF.

This clonotype was seen at least ten times. The chain combines TRBV7-6 with TRBJ1-5; perhaps TRBD1 as D (5 bases). The CDR3 is made up of 15 amino acids. V was trimmed by 5 bases and J by 7 bases, leaving 18 bases between them. Per the germline V gene, CDR1 is SGHVS and CDR2 is FNYEAQ. The CDR3 region has the DNA TGTGCCAGCAGCCCCGGGGGGGGGAACTGGCAGCCCCAGCATTTT. This encodes CASSPGGGNWQPQHF. Full variable domain (rest looked up from reference TRBV7-6 and TRBJ1-5): GAGVSQSPRYKVTKRGQDVALRCDPISGHVSLYWYRQALGQGPEFLTYFNYEAQQDKSGLPNDRFSAERPEGSISTLTIQRTEQRDSAMYRCASSPGGGNWQPQHFGDGTRLSIL.

This clonotype was picked up many times. V is TRBV15 and J is TRBJ2-5, with D perhaps matching TRBD2 (6 bases). The CDR3 consists of 15 residues. V was shortened by 4 bases and J by 1 base, with 13 bases between the two germline ends. The germline gives CDR1 LNHNV, CDR2 YYDKDF (reference sequence). DNA for the CDR3: TGTGCCACCAGCAAGGAGGGGACTCGCCAAGAGACCCAGTACTTC. The encoded protein is CATSKEGTRQETQYF. The entire variable domain, with the rest obtained from reference TRBV15 and TRBJ2-5, is as follows: DAMVIQNPRYQVTQFGKPVTLSCSQTLNHNVMYWYQQKSSQAPKLLFHYYDKDFNNEADTPDNFQSRRPNTSFCFLDIRSPGLGDTAMYLCATSKEGTRQETQYFGPGTRLLVL.